This TCR beta chain was identified in a study of T cell responses to AZD1222 COVID-19 vaccine. Whole-study findings and limits: Recipients of AZD1222 seropositive at baseline numbered only 6 or 7. The study found vaccine-associated CD4 TCRs spanning spike, dominant at 160-218 and 743-854. Repertoire sampling was restricted to post-peak T cell response timepoints.

Remarks on this clone: Its cognate antigen is unknown.

This CDR3 contains 15 residues. Germline V CDR1 and CDR2: LNHNV, YYDKDF (reference sequence). The V segment lost 0 bases and the J segment 4 bases; nucleotides outside the gene matches: 3. Using immunoSEQ multiplex PCR, the repertoire was profiled, and TCRdb retains in-frame clones only, with some absent. This repertoire shows about 110,000 clones, about 85% found once; its top ten account for 4.5% to 5.5%. This rearrangement joins TRBV15 to TRBJ1-3, with 7 bases fitting TRBD1. This sequence originates from an adult who received the AZD1222 COVID-19 vaccine. Material: peripheral blood, obtained 28 days after the second AZD1222 dose. CDR3 region: CATSRDRGQGNTIYF. DNA of the CDR3: TGTGCCACCAGCAGAGATCGGGGACAGGGAAACACCATATATTTT.